The 17 T cell receptor beta chains below were found in one sample sequenced in a study of shared clonotypes between healthy human individuals. Repertoires were generated with immunoSEQ multiplex PCR, while TCRdb's copy carries only in-frame clones and drops some. Of approximately 980,000 clones in the sample, 76% were seen once. The sample was memory CD4+ T cells sorted from blood. Subset noted: CD45RA-negative fraction. These receptors were obtained from a man aged 18 to 29 in good health.

The rearrangement uses TRBV6-1 and TRBJ2-7; 7 nucleotides line up with TRBD1. The junction had 2 bases not matched to a gene; V was cut back by 0 bases and J by 3 bases. Per the germline V gene, CDR1 is MNHNS and CDR2 is SASEGT. The CDR3 covers 14 residues. The CDR3 here is CASSEAWDSYEQYF. Written as DNA, the CDR3 is TGTGCCAGCAGTGAAGCTTGGGACAGCTACGAGCAGTACTTC.

This chain joins TRBV6-5 and TRBJ2-2, with D uncertain. This CDR3 contains 14 residues. Germline V gives CDR1 MNHEY, CDR2 SVGAGI. The ends were cut back, 0 bases at V and 7 bases at J, with 9 bases in the middle. The CDR3 coding sequence is TGTGCCAGCAGTTACTCGAGCAGAAACGGGGAGCTGTTTTTT. It encodes CASSYSSRNGELFF.

A few counts support this clone. The CDR3 bases are TGTGCCAGCATGAAGGACATGAACACTGAAGCTTTCTTT. Translating gives CASMKDMNTEAFF. This rearrangement joins TRBV2 to TRBJ1-1; a possible D gene is TRBD1 (5 bases). The ends were cut back, 7 bases at V and 0 bases at J, with 9 bases in the middle. This CDR3 is 13 amino acids long. Looked up from germline, CDR1 is SNHLY and CDR2 is FYNNEI.

This sequence joins TRBV11-2 and TRBJ2-3; the match to TRBD2 covers 8 bases. Germline V lookup: CDR1 SGHAT, CDR2 FQNNGV. The CDR3 contains 16 residues. Trimming removed 2 bases from V and 3 bases from J; junction bases left unmatched: 7. CDR3 sequence: CASSLIPASGTDTQYF. The CDR3 DNA follows: TGTGCCAGCAGCTTAATCCCGGCTAGCGGGACAGATACGCAGTATTTT.

The V and J genes are TRBV28 and TRBJ1-3; tentatively, D is TRBD1 (6 bases). This CDR3 is 15 amino acids long. V was clipped by 5 bases and J by 2 bases, with 13 bases between them. Per germline, CDR1 MDHEN and CDR2 SYDVKM. The CDR3 DNA follows: TGTGCCAGCAGTCCCGGGGGCCCAACTGGAAACACCATATATTTT. It yields the protein CASSPGGPTGNTIYF.

V gene TRBV7-9 combines with J gene TRBJ2-1, with TRBD2 as a possible D gene (6 bases). Trimming left V 1 base short and J 0 bases short, with 16 bases between. CDR3 length: 18 residues. Germline loops: CDR1 SEHNR, CDR2 FQNEAQ (reference sequence). The CDR3 nucleotides read TGTGCCAGCAGCTTAGATTCTGCTAGCGTGAGCTCCTACAATGAGCAGTTCTTC. Its protein is CASSLDSASVSSYNEQFF.

Notes on this clone: A junction boundary mismatches the germline segment, possibly from a read error. The rearrangement links TRBV28 to TRBJ1-1; D is possibly TRBD1 (5 bases). CDR1 MDHEN and CDR2 SYDVKM come from the germline V gene. This CDR3 has 12 residues. The CDR3 DNA is TGTGCCAGCGGATCGACGGGACCAGAGAATCTCTTT. It codes for CASGSTGPENLF.

The rearrangement links TRBV18 to TRBJ1-1, with D possibly TRBD1 on 5 matching bases. From germline, CDR1 is KGHSH and CDR2 LQKENI. Trimming cost V 0 bases and J 7 bases, with 15 bases left between them. The CDR3 has 15 amino acids. The chain's CDR3 is CASSPPNQGRYEAFF. CDR3 nucleotides: TGTGCCAGCTCACCACCTAACCAGGGACGGTATGAAGCTTTCTTT. Looking up the rest from reference TRBV18 and TRBJ1-1 gives the full variable domain: NAGVMQNPRHLVRRRGQEARLRCSPMKGHSHVYWYRQLPEEGLKFMVYLQKENIIDESGMPKERFSAEFPKEGPSILRIQQVVRGDSAAYFCASSPPNQGRYEAFFGQGTRLTVV.

The chain is built from TRBV7-2 and TRBJ1-6; D ambiguous. The CDR3 contains 13 residues. Germline-derived CDR1 and CDR2 are SGHTA and FQGNSA. Trimming removed 4 bases at V and 11 bases at J, with 12 bases between. For the CDR3, the DNA is TGTGCCAGCAGCTCGCGCTCAGGAACACCCCTCCACTTT. Encoded protein: CASSSRSGTPLHF.

CDR3 in DNA: TGCGCCAACTTGGGACAGGGGAAAGAGACCCAGTACTTC. Its translation is CANLGQGKETQYF. V gene TRBV10-1 combines with J gene TRBJ2-5; TRBD1 aligns across 10 bases. The CDR3 sequence is 13 residues long. J was trimmed by 3 bases and V by 10 bases; bases with no gene match: 5. Germline V lookup: CDR1 WNHNN, CDR2 SYGVQD (reference sequence).

The V call is TRBV7-2, the J call TRBJ2-7, with TRBD1 matching over 7 bases. Trimming took 7 bases from V and 3 from J; bases not matched to a gene: 6. This CDR3 region has 13 residues. The germline V gene encodes CDR1 SGHTA and CDR2 FQGNSA. CDR3 DNA: TGTGCCAGCACGACAGGGACCGTCTACGAGCAGTACTTC. Amino acids: CASTTGTVYEQYF.

The chain links TRBV7-2 to TRBJ1-6, with unresolved D. V lost 4 bases and J lost 4, with 17 bases in between. The CDR3 covers 17 residues. Germline assignment: CDR1 SGHTA and CDR2 FQGNSA. CDR3 loop: CASSWPDGGTYNSPLHF. The DNA for the CDR3 is TGTGCCAGCAGCTGGCCTGACGGAGGAACTTATAATTCACCCCTCCACTTT. The full variable domain, in which reference TRBV7-2 and TRBJ1-6 provide the parts outside the CDR3, is GAGVSQSPSNKVTEKGKDVELRCDPISGHTALYWYRQSLGQGLEFLIYFQGNSAPDKSGLPSDRFSAERTGGSVSTLTIQRTQQEDSAVYLCASSWPDGGTYNSPLHFGNGTRLTVT.

The J gene is TRBJ2-5, the V gene TRBV5-1; maybe TRBD2 (6 bases). The V and J ends lost 0 bases and 4 bases respectively, with 13 bases between them. This CDR3 has 15 residues. The germline CDR1 and CDR2 sequences are SGHRS and YFSETQ. This CDR3 is CASSLVQGGAETQYF. The CDR3 region has the DNA TGCGCCAGCAGCTTGGTCCAGGGCGGGGCAGAGACCCAGTACTTC.

V and J are TRBV5-6 and TRBJ1-6; D not resolved. CDR3 size: 15 residues. V gave up 2 bases and J gave up 6 bases, with 12 bases separating them. Germline V gene lookup returns CDR1 SGHDT and CDR2 YYEEEE. The CDR3 here is CASSFGLTTNSPLHF. The CDR3 DNA follows: TGTGCCAGCAGCTTCGGACTGACTACTAATTCACCCCTCCACTTT.

This clone came up a few times. This chain connects TRBV30 to TRBJ1-6; 8 nucleotides match TRBD1. The germline V gene has CDR1 GTSNPN and CDR2 SVGIG (reference sequence). The CDR3 loop spans 12 amino acids. The V gene end was trimmed by 5 bases and the J gene end by 10 bases; junction bases not matched to a gene: 4. The CDR3 spells CAWDRGLSPLHF. CDR3 DNA: TGTGCCTGGGACAGGGGACTCTCACCCCTCCACTTT.

As regards this clone: With a much larger clone just one base away, this may be a read error. V and J are TRBV5-4 and TRBJ1-1; D is uncertain. The CDR3 has 14 amino acids. Looked up from germline, CDR1 is SGHNT and CDR2 is YYREEE (reference sequence). Trimming stripped 3 bases from V and 1 base from J, with 10 bases between. CDR3 bases: TGTGCCAGCAGCTCCTGGACGGGGAACACTGAAGCTTTCTTT. Protein: CASSSWTGNTEAFF.

This clone has ten or more counts. This same CDR3 is encoded by further DNA sequences in the sample. The chain combines TRBV7-2 with TRBJ1-5, with D tentatively TRBD1 (5 bases). Germline lookup yields CDR1 SGHTA and CDR2 FQGNSA. The CDR3 covers 14 residues. Trimming took off 5 bases at V and 0 bases at J, with 8 bases between the two ends. The CDR3 is CASSRDSSNQPQHF. The DNA of the CDR3 is TGTGCCAGCAGCCGCGACAGTAGCAATCAGCCCCAGCATTTT.